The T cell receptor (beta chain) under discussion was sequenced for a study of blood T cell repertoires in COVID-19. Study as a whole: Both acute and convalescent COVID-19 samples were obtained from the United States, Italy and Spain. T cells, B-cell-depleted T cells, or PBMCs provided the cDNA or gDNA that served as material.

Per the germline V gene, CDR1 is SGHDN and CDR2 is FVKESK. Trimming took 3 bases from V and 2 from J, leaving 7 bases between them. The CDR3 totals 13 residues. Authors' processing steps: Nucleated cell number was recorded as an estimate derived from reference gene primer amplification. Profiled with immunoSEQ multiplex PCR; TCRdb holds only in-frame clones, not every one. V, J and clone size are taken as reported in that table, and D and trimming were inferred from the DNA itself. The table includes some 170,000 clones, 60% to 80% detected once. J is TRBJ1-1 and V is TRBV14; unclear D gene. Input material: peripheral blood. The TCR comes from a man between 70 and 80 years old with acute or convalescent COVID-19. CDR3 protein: CASSHGLNTEAFF. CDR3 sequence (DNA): TGTGCCAGCAGCCACGGTCTCAACACTGAAGCTTTCTTT.